Listed below are T cell receptor beta chains from one sample, sequenced in a study of blood T cell repertoires in COVID-19. Measured with immunoSEQ multiplex PCR; TCRdb has only the in-frame clones, and not every one. The table includes about 180,000 clones, approximately 88% detected once. Specimen: peripheral blood. These TCRs come from a woman aged 40 to 55 with COVID-19, enrolled during active disease. The CDR3 runs from the conserved cysteine through the conserved F or W. Each record gives: clone size, D gene, V gene, J gene, CDR3 DNA, CDR3 protein. A D gene is named only where the DNA matches it firmly. For some rows the clone size is stated as once, few or many, or as a class when expanded; others skip it.

>-|TRBD2|TRBV18|TRBJ2-5
TGTGCCAGCTCACGCGGGGGGGTCTCAGAGACCCAGTACTTC
CASSRGGVSETQYF
>-|TRBD1|TRBV19|TRBJ1-6
TGTGCCAGTAGTCCGGGACAGGTCAATTCACCCCTCCACTTT
CASSPGQVNSPLHF
>-|TRBD1|TRBV6-5|TRBJ1-1
TGTGCCAGTAGACAGGGAAAAAAAGCTTTCTTT
CASRQGKKAFF
>-|-|TRBV5-1|TRBJ1-2
TGCGCCAGCTCGGTGAATTCTAACTATGGCTACACCTTC
CASSVNSNYGYTF
>-|-|TRBV5-1|TRBJ1-3
TGCGCCAGCAGTCGTGACACAACCTCTGGAAACACCATATATTTT
CASSRDTTSGNTIYF
>-|-|TRBV5-8|TRBJ2-7
TGTGCCAGCAGCTTGAAGGGGTGGGGCTACGAGCAGTACTTC
CASSLKGWGYEQYF
>once|-|TRBV28|TRBJ1-1
TGTGCCAGCAGTTTAATGGCAGGGGCGAACACTGAAGCTTTCTTT
CASSLMAGANTEAFF
>-|TRBD1|TRBV19|TRBJ2-2
TGTGCCAGTAGTCCCAGGACAGGCACCGGGGAGCTGTTTTTT
CASSPRTGTGELFF
>many|TRBD1|TRBV27|TRBJ1-2
TGTGCCAGCAGGGGACAGGGGAACTATGGCTACACCTTC
CASRGQGNYGYTF
>-|TRBD2|TRBV6-4|TRBJ2-1
TGTGCCAGCAGTGACCTCTTTTCTAGCGGGGATACGTCGCAGTTCTTC
CASSDLFSSGDTSQFF
>-|TRBD2|TRBV27|TRBJ2-3
TGTGCCAGCAGGAGGACTAGCGGGACCCCAAGTACGCAGTATTTT
CASRRTSGTPSTQYF
>-|TRBD1|TRBV4-2|TRBJ2-7
TGTGCCAGCAGCCAAGCAGGACAGGGGGCCAACGAGCAGTACTTC
CASSQAGQGANEQYF
>once|TRBD1|TRBV7-8|TRBJ2-7
TGTGCCAGCAGCTTCGGGACAGATTTGGGCTACGAGCAGTACTTC
CASSFGTDLGYEQYF
>-|-|TRBV3-1/TRBV3-2|TRBJ1-1
TGTGCCAGCAGCCTGAGACAGAGCACTGAAGCTTTCTTT
CASSLRQSTEAFF
>-|TRBD2|TRBV7-9|TRBJ2-1
TGTGCCAGCAGCACCGGGACTAGCGGGGGGCAAAGAAATGAGCAGTTCTTC
CASSTGTSGGQRNEQFF
>-|-|TRBV5-1|TRBJ1-2
TGCGCCAGCAGCCCCCGCGCTAACTATGGCTACACCTTC
CASSPRANYGYTF
>once|-|TRBV18|TRBJ2-3
TGTGCCAACCTACCCCCCGATCGTCCGCAGTATTTT
CANLPPDRPQYF
>-|-|TRBV6-2/TRBV6-3|TRBJ2-3
TGTGCCAGCAGTTATGGGGACAATACGCAGTATTTT
CASSYGDNTQYF
>-|-|TRBV19|TRBJ1-5
TGTGCCAGTATGCCCCGTGGGAGGAGGCCCCAGCATTTT
CASMPRGRRPQHF
>-|TRBD1|TRBV28|TRBJ2-7
TGTGCCAGCAGTTTAATCGGACAGGGATTCTACGAGCAGTACTTC
CASSLIGQGFYEQYF
>once|-|TRBV5-1|TRBJ2-5
TGCGCCAGCAGCTTCCCTGACAGTCAAGAGACCCAGTACTTC
CASSFPDSQETQYF
>-|-|TRBV7-5|TRBJ2-5
TGTGTCAGAAGCCCGGGACAGCAGTACCAAGAGACCCAGTACTTC
CVRSPGQQYQETQYF
>-|-|TRBV4-2|TRBJ1-6
TGTGCCAGCAGCCAAGAAAGGCCTACAGGGACCAACATTTCACCCCTCCACTTT
CASSQERPTGTNISPLHF
>-|TRBD1|TRBV12-5|TRBJ1-2
TGTGCTAGTGGCCCGACAGGGGCTGGGTTGGGCTACACCTTC
CASGPTGAGLGYTF
>-|-|TRBV21-1|TRBJ2-3
TGTGCCAGCACCCAGTTGGACATTCAGAATACGCAGTATTTT
CASTQLDIQNTQYF
>-|-|TRBV9|TRBJ2-7
TGTGCCAGCAGCTCCCCCGGACAAGGGGTTACCTACGAGCAGTACTTC
CASSSPGQGVTYEQYF
>-|TRBD1|TRBV10-2|TRBJ1-2
TGCGCCAGCAGTCGGACAGGGGGCTTCTATGGCTACACCTTC
CASSRTGGFYGYTF
>-|-|TRBV19|TRBJ1-4
TGTGCCAGTAGTATCCAGTTTAATGAAAAACTGTTTTTT
CASSIQFNEKLFF
>-|TRBD2|TRBV7-9|TRBJ2-7
TGTGCCAGCAGCGGCGGGGGGCCTCCCTCCTACGAGCAGTACTTC
CASSGGGPPSYEQYF
>-|TRBD2|TRBV7-3|TRBJ2-3
TGTGCCAGCAGCCCTAGCGGCGGGAGGGCCGGGGATACGCAGTATTTT
CASSPSGGRAGDTQYF
>-|TRBD1|TRBV6-5|TRBJ1-2
TGTGCCAGCAGTTTCGACAGGGACGATGGCTACACCTTC
CASSFDRDDGYTF
>once|-|TRBV27|TRBJ1-1
TGTGCCAGCAGTTACTCGACACGGGGAAACACTGAAGCTTTCTTT
CASSYSTRGNTEAFF